The clone carrying this TCR beta chain has ten or more counts. Its cognate antigen is unknown. A 10-nucleotide random UMI tagged transcripts in template-switch 5'RACE cDNA synthesis. TCRdb independently ran MiXCR on the 5' RACE reads; one entry per CDR3 protein. Of about 82,000 distinct CDR3 sequences in the sample, 2.5% to 3% were seen once. The sample belongs to a study of neurological immune-mediated disorders. Notes on the study in general: The study found the most TCR clonal expansion in HTLV-1-associated myelopathy and the least in multiple sclerosis, below healthy controls. Association with the multiple sclerosis repertoire cluster was not found for any clinical or MRI feature. Private repertoires in all groups were suggested by the finding that expanded clones across subjects shared no CDR3 amino acid sequences.

The germline V gene has CDR1 SEHNR and CDR2 FQNEAQ (reference sequence). V dropped 3 bases and J dropped 7 bases, with 12 bases sitting between them. This CDR3 has 14 amino acids. Material for sequencing was PBMCs. J is TRBJ1-4 and V is TRBV7-9; D remains ambiguous. The clonotype comes from a woman aged 25-40 years with multiple sclerosis. This CDR3 is CASSFPEGREKLFF. The CDR3 region has the DNA TGTGCCAGCAGCTTTCCAGAAGGGCGTGAAAAACTGTTTTTT.